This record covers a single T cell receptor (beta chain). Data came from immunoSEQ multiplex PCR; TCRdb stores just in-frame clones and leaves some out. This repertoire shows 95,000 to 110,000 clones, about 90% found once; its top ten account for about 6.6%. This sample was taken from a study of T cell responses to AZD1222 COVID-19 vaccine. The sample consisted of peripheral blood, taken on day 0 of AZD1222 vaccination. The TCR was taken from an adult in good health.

This CDR3 reads CASSLAGMRGEKLFF. DNA for the CDR3: TGCGCCAGCAGCTTGGCGGGGATGCGTGGGGAAAAACTGTTTTTT. This chain uses TRBV5-1 with TRBJ1-4, with D hard to call. The CDR3 totals 15 residues. The germline CDR1 and CDR2 sequences are SGHRS and YFSETQ. Deletions cut 0 bases from V and 8 bases from J, with 14 bases between.